Listed here are 15 T cell receptor beta chains from one sample, sequenced in a study of response to subunit inactivated influenza vaccine. Each CDR3 protein gets one entry after TCRdb re-called the RT-PCR reads with MiXCR. The profile shows about half a million distinct CDR3 sequences, about 7.6% of them singletons. The material sequenced was PBMCs from blood, taken around 25 months after vaccination. These receptors were collected from a man between 45 and 75 years old who received an inactivated influenza vaccine.

The V and J genes are TRBV29-1 and TRBJ1-1, with 10 bases aligning to TRBD1. This CDR3 spans 12 amino acids. Unmatched junction bases numbered 8, after V lost 6 bases and J lost 10 bases. CDR1 and CDR2 from the germline V gene are SQVTM and ANQGSEA. The CDR3 DNA sequence: TGCAGCGTGGGGACAGGGGAGAGGAGAGCTTTCTTT. Its protein product is CSVGTGERRAFF.

The chain has TRBV3-1 and TRBJ2-1; TRBD2 agrees at 12 bases. Germline CDR1 LGHDT, CDR2 YNNKEL (reference sequence). The CDR3 is made up of 16 amino acids. Trimming at V came to 4 bases and at J to 2 bases, leaving 3 bases not matched to a gene. CDR3 protein: CASSLASGRAYNEQFF. In DNA form, the CDR3 reads TGTGCCAGCAGCCTCGCTAGCGGGAGGGCCTACAATGAGCAGTTCTTC.

This clonotype came up many times. This chain joins TRBV20-1 and TRBJ2-1; the match to TRBD1 covers 9 bases. CDR3 length: 16 amino acids. The junction had 9 bases not matched to a gene; V was cut back by 3 bases and J by 3 bases. CDR1 and CDR2 (germline): DFQATT, SNEGSKA (reference sequence). In DNA, the CDR3 is TGCAGTGCTAGGGGACAGGGTGGATTAGGCTACAATGAGCAGTTCTTC. Its translation is CSARGQGGLGYNEQFF.

The gene calls are TRBV7-2 and TRBJ2-3; D may be TRBD2 (6 bases). V lost 2 bases and J lost 3, with 12 bases in between. The CDR3 is 15 amino acids. Germline CDR1 SGHTA, CDR2 FQGNSA. CDR3 in amino acids: CASSLQGGVTDTQYF. CDR3 nucleotide sequence: TGTGCCAGCAGCTTACAAGGAGGGGTGACAGATACGCAGTATTTT.

The rearrangement uses TRBV2 and TRBJ2-2; D is perhaps TRBD1 (6 bases). The CDR3 length is 15 residues. The V end was cut by 6 bases, the J end by 5 bases, with 16 bases between. From germline, CDR1 is SNHLY and CDR2 FYNNEI. The CDR3 reads CASRTAGRGTGELFF. CDR3 in DNA: TGTGCCAGCAGGACCGCGGGCAGGGGTACCGGGGAGCTGTTTTTT.

This clonotype was picked up a small number of times. J is TRBJ1-2 and V is TRBV5-1; 10 bases agree with TRBD1. Per germline, CDR1 SGHRS and CDR2 YFSETQ. The CDR3 is 14 residues long. The V segment lost 4 bases and the J segment 6 bases; nucleotides outside the gene matches: 6. The CDR3 sequence is CASSAQTGGNGYTF. The CDR3 coding sequence is TGCGCCAGCAGCGCCCAGACAGGGGGCAATGGCTACACCTTC. Full variable domain (outside the CDR3, taken from reference TRBV5-1 and TRBJ1-2): KAGVTQTPRYLIKTRGQQVTLSCSPISGHRSVSWYQQTPGQGLQFLFEYFSETQRNKGNFPGRFSGRQFSNSRSEMNVSTLELGDSALYLCASSAQTGGNGYTFGSGTRLTVV.

The gene calls are TRBV4-3 and TRBJ1-2; the D is unclear. This CDR3 contains 14 residues. V was clipped by 4 bases and J by 0 bases, with 9 bases between them. Looked up from germline, CDR1 is LGHNA and CDR2 is YSLEER. The DNA for the CDR3 is TGCGCCAGCAGCCTTAAAACCGCTAACTATGGCTACACCTTC. It is translated as CASSLKTANYGYTF.

This clonotype appeared a few times. The chain links TRBV15 to TRBJ2-7; D is uncertain. The germline gives CDR1 LNHNV, CDR2 YYDKDF (reference sequence). V lost 0 bases to trimming and J lost 6 bases, with 9 bases between them. The CDR3 contains 13 residues. The CDR3: CATSRDKGFEQYF. The CDR3 DNA follows: TGTGCCACCAGCAGAGATAAGGGCTTCGAGCAGTACTTC.

The J gene is TRBJ1-6, the V gene TRBV6-2 or TRBV6-3; unclear D gene. Germline-derived CDR1 and CDR2 are MNHEY and SVGEGT. The CDR3 covers 16 residues. Between the trimmed V and J ends, which lost 4 bases and 3 bases, there was a span of 13 bases. Written as DNA, the CDR3 is TGTGCCAGCAGTTTGGAAGGACCATTCTATAATTCACCCCTCCACTTT. This gives the protein CASSLEGPFYNSPLHF.

V and J are TRBV3-1 and TRBJ1-6, with 10 bases aligning to TRBD1. V lost 4 bases and J lost 7; bases outside the gene matches: 7. This CDR3 contains 16 residues. From germline, CDR1 is LGHDT and CDR2 YNNKEL (reference sequence). The CDR3 DNA is TGTGCCAGCAGCCCCCTGACAGGGGGCGCGAATTCACCCCTCCACTTT. It specifies CASSPLTGGANSPLHF.

This clonotype has a handful of counts. The junction differs from germline at one of its ends, possibly a read error. The chain couples TRBV11-2 to TRBJ2-2; possibly TRBD2 for D (5 bases). From germline, CDR1 is SGHAT and CDR2 FQNNGV. CDR3 length: 15 residues. The CDR3 sequence is CASPYGLSLDGEPFF. CDR3 DNA: TGTGCCAGTCCCTACGGTCTATCTCTGGACGGGGAGCCGTTTTTT.

The chain carries TRBV2 and TRBJ2-1, with D possibly TRBD1 on 7 matching bases. Trimming took off 6 bases at V and 8 bases at J, with 20 bases between the two ends. This CDR3 region has 15 residues. Germline V gene data show CDR1 as SNHLY and CDR2 as FYNNEI. CDR3 sequence: CASSPLAEGADEQFF. The CDR3 DNA sequence: TGTGCCAGCAGCCCTCTGGCGGAGGGGGCGGATGAGCAGTTCTTC.

This clonotype was seen many times. The CDR3 DNA sequence: TGCGCCAGCAGCGCGGGAGCAGATACGCAGTATTTT. This sequence encodes CASSAGADTQYF. The chain is built from TRBV4-1 and TRBJ2-3, with 7 bases identical to TRBD2. Germline CDR1 reads MGHRA; CDR2 reads YSYEKL. V shed 5 bases and J 4 bases; nucleotides not matched to a gene: 0. This CDR3 contains 12 residues.

This clonotype was picked up a small number of times. The V gene is TRBV7-6, the J gene TRBJ2-3; TRBD1 aligns across 8 bases. Looked up from germline, CDR1 is SGHVS and CDR2 is FNYEAQ. The CDR3 spans 14 residues. J was trimmed by 5 bases and V by 5 bases; bases with no gene match: 6. CDR3 residues: CASSLTGGKDTQYF. CDR3 DNA: TGTGCCAGCAGCCTTACAGGGGGTAAAGATACGCAGTATTTT.

This clonotype has only a few counts. The chain joins TRBV28 to TRBJ1-2; D ambiguous. Trimming removed 3 bases from V and 0 bases from J, with 17 bases in between. This CDR3 region has 17 residues. Germline V gene data show CDR1 as MDHEN and CDR2 as SYDVKM. CDR3 DNA: TGTGCCAGCAGTTTTCCTCCAGCCCGAAGGACTAACTATGGCTACACCTTC. It specifies CASSFPPARRTNYGYTF.